These T cell receptor beta chains were read from a single sample in a study of blood T cell repertoires in COVID-19. Only in-frame clones appear in the TCRdb table, and some are missing; sequencing was by immunoSEQ multiplex PCR. The repertoire holds approximately 250,000 clones, 88% seen once, with 2% to 2.5% in the top ten. Specimen: PBMCs or T cells enriched from blood (not recorded which). Receptors were obtained from an older woman in a cohort exposed to, infected with or recovered from COVID-19 (not recorded which). The CDR3 runs from the conserved cysteine through the conserved F or W. D genes are given only for firm matches. Size is stated for part of the rows, as once, few or many counts, or as a class when the clone is expanded.

D | J | V | size | DNA | CDR3
TRBD2 | TRBJ2-1 | TRBV5-1 | few | TGCGCCAGCCGAACTCGACTAGCGGGAACCAATGAGCAGTTCTTC | CASRTRLAGTNEQFF
NA | TRBJ2-5 | TRBV28 | NA | TGTGCCAGCAGTTTAACCCAGCAAGAGACCCAGTACTTC | CASSLTQQETQYF
TRBD2 | TRBJ2-3 | TRBV5-1 | NA | TGCGCCAGCAGCAGAGCCGGGACTAGCGGTACAGATACGCAGTATTTT | CASSRAGTSGTDTQYF
NA | TRBJ2-1 | TRBV9 | NA | TGTGCCAGCAGCGTAGACGGGAGCGGCTACAATGAGCAGTTCTTC | CASSVDGSGYNEQFF
NA | TRBJ2-2 | TRBV24-1 | NA | TGTGCCACCAGTGATCCCGGGACATCGAACACCGGGGAGCTGTTTTTT | CATSDPGTSNTGELFF
TRBD2 | TRBJ2-7 | TRBV7-6 | NA | TGTGCCAGCAGCAAAGGCACGCGGGGGTTGGACGAGCAGTACTTC | CASSKGTRGLDEQYF
NA | TRBJ2-7 | TRBV7-2 | NA | TGTGCCAGCAGCTTTAAAGAGAGAGGACCGGGAAACTACGAGCAGTACTTC | CASSFKERGPGNYEQYF
TRBD2 | TRBJ2-7 | TRBV4-3 | NA | TGCGCCAGCAGCCAGTTAGCGGGATTCTCCTACGAGCAGTACTTC | CASSQLAGFSYEQYF
TRBD2 | TRBJ2-2 | TRBV2 | NA | TGTGCCAGCAGACTAGCGGGAGGTGTCGTCGGGGAGCTGTTTTTT | CASRLAGGVVGELFF
NA | TRBJ1-1 | TRBV24-1 | NA | TGTGCCACCAGTGACGGGGGGCCGATTGGCGCTGAAGCTTTCTTT | CATSDGGPIGAEAFF
NA | TRBJ1-4 | TRBV10-2 | NA | TGCGCCAGCAGTGAGTCCCAGGGCAATGAAAAACTGTTTTTT | CASSESQGNEKLFF
TRBD2 | TRBJ2-7 | TRBV5-1 | NA | TGCGCCAGCAGCTTGGGGGTAGCGGGAGCAGGCTACGAGCAGTACTTC | CASSLGVAGAGYEQYF
NA | TRBJ2-7 | TRBV7-3 | NA | TGTGCCAGCAGCGTGGGGCGGGGCGAGCAGTACTTC | CASSVGRGEQYF
TRBD2 | TRBJ2-1 | TRBV18 | NA | TGTGCCAGCTCACCACCGGGACTAGGGGGATACAATGAGCAGTTCTTC | CASSPPGLGGYNEQFF
TRBD1 | TRBJ1-4 | TRBV5-1 | NA | TGCGCCAGCAGCTTTACCGGGACAGCCGAAAAACTGTTTTTT | CASSFTGTAEKLFF
TRBD1 | TRBJ1-1 | TRBV5-6 | once | TGTGCCAGCGTCGGACAGGGACCTTCCACTGAAGCTTTCTTT | CASVGQGPSTEAFF
NA | TRBJ1-5 | TRBV19 | NA | TGTGCCAGTAGTATGTGGAGTAATAGCAATCAGCCCCAGCATTTT | CASSMWSNSNQPQHF
TRBD1 | TRBJ2-3 | TRBV9 | NA | TGTGCCAGCAGCATAGAACAGGGGGCGCGGCGTACGCAGTATTTT | CASSIEQGARRTQYF
NA | TRBJ2-2 | TRBV6-5 | NA | TGTGCCAGCAGCGGGAACACCGGGGAGCTGTTTTTT | CASSGNTGELFF
NA | TRBJ1-3 | TRBV19 | once | TGTGCCAGTAGTATGGGACATCTCCGAGACACCATATATTTT | CASSMGHLRDTIYF
NA | TRBJ1-3 | TRBV2 | NA | TGTGCCAGCAGTGGAGGCGGGTTCTCTGGAAACACCATATATTTT | CASSGGGFSGNTIYF
TRBD1 | TRBJ2-6 | TRBV19 | NA | TGTGCCAGTAAACAGGGGACTGGGGCCAACGTCCTGACTTTC | CASKQGTGANVLTF
NA | TRBJ2-1 | TRBV18 | NA | TGTGCCAGCTCACCCTTACAGGTAAATGAGCAGTTCTTC | CASSPLQVNEQFF
NA | TRBJ2-3 | TRBV24-1 | NA | TGTGCCACCAGTGACCGGACCGGGAAGACAGATACGCAGTATTTT | CATSDRTGKTDTQYF